The clone carrying this T cell receptor (beta chain) has at least ten counts. What it binds is not known. This specimen comes from a study of T cells after posttransplantation cyclophosphamide. Peripheral blood was collected from the related graft donor on the marrow donation day. The CDR3 runs to 16 residues. Germline CDR1 SGHRS, CDR2 YFSETQ. With 4 bases clipped from V and 13 bases from J, the junction kept 17 bases outside the gene matches. Study-wide findings and caveats: Later blood repertoires were often dominated by clones from the donor CD8+ memory compartment. Blood and skin or GI T cell repertoires showed limited TRB overlap. Recipient CMV seropositivity and CMV reactivation strongly tracked TRB clonality.

Assay: immunoSEQ multiplex PCR; the TCRdb copy retains only in-frame clones and omits some. This repertoire lists almost 35,000 clones without singletons; 6.5% to 7% sits in the top ten. The V call is TRBV5-1, the J call TRBJ2-1; 10 positions agree with TRBD2. The sequencing input was PBMCs. This receptor was identified in a woman in her fifties or sixties in good health and a related stem cell transplant donor. CDR3 sequence: CASSLILAGKSTRQFF. In DNA, the CDR3 is TGCGCCAGCAGCCTTATACTAGCGGGAAAAAGTACGAGACAGTTCTTC.